This TCR beta chain was sequenced in a study of blood T cell repertoires in COVID-19. Study context: The origin of the acute and convalescent COVID-19 samples was the United States, Italy and Spain.

Participants, roughly 18 to 90 years old, spanned around 26 US areas. Participants reported their clinical history, and cohort assignment relied on those reports. All recovered Cohort 3 donors got two negative PCRs, got clearance, or saw symptom resolution. Assay: immunoSEQ multiplex PCR; the TCRdb copy retains only in-frame clones and omits some. The profile shows approximately 320,000 clones, more than 90% of them singletons. The V gene's germline CDR1 is SEHNR and CDR2 FQNEAQ (reference sequence). The CDR3 has 14 amino acids. The V and J ends lost 4 bases and 6 bases respectively, with 16 bases between them.

Source material: PBMCs or T cells enriched from blood (not recorded which). The V gene is TRBV7-9, the J gene TRBJ2-7; TRBD1 is a possible D gene (7 bases). The clonotype originates from a man in his 60s who had recovered from COVID-19. The CDR3 protein is CASSSDREVGEQYF. CDR3 DNA: TGTGCCAGCAGCTCCGACAGGGAGGTGGGCGAGCAGTACTTC.